This entry is about one T cell receptor (beta chain). The record originates from a study of blood T cell repertoires in COVID-19. As for the study in general: Collection of acute and convalescent COVID-19 samples took place in the United States, Italy and Spain. Nucleic acid was either cDNA or gDNA, and it came from T cells, B-cell-depleted T cells, or PBMCs.

In the source study's methods: Amplification with reference gene primers provided the estimates of nucleated cell counts. This table comes from immunoSEQ multiplex PCR, and its TCRdb copy is limited to in-frame clones, with some not included. V, J and clone size are those of that table, while D and trimming were read from the DNA. The sample has roughly 100,000 clones, over 65% seen once; the top ten hold roughly 29%. The CDR3 runs 15 residues. Germline V CDR1 and CDR2: SGHVS, FNYEAQ. Trimming removed 1 base from V and 2 bases from J, with 9 bases in between. J is TRBJ1-3 and V is TRBV7-6; D possibly corresponds to TRBD1 (5 bases). The sample taken for sequencing was peripheral blood. This sequence originates from a man aged 55 to 69 with acute or convalescent COVID-19. The CDR3 loop reads CASSLGGGAGNTIYF. The CDR3 region has the DNA TGTGCCAGCAGCTTAGGGGGAGGGGCTGGAAACACCATATATTTT.